The entry below describes one TCR beta chain. These data originate in a study of graft-versus-host responses after intestinal transplantation. Study as a whole: Transplantation in recipients was multivisceral, liver-intestinal, or isolated intestinal. Tacrolimus and steroids were given for about 3 years to all recipients after anti-thymocyte globulin induction.

Sequencing was performed with immunoSEQ multiplex PCR; in TCRdb, only in-frame clones are kept and a portion is missing. Found here are around 92,000 clones, about 82% of them singletons; the top ten hold almost 1.5%. In germline, CDR1 is LGHNA, CDR2 YSLEER. Trimming left V 1 base short and J 6 bases short, with 15 bases between. This CDR3 has 16 residues. The V gene is TRBV4-3, the J gene TRBJ2-2; D possibly corresponds to TRBD2 (6 bases). The input for sequencing was PBMCs, taken 255 days after intestinal transplant. The TCR comes from a human patient who received an intestinal transplant, so some T cells may come from the graft donor. The CDR3 nucleotides read TGCGCCAGCAGCCAAGTTGTGACTAGGGGTTCCGGGGAGCTGTTTTTT. This gives the protein CASSQVVTRGSGELFF.